Below are 3 T cell receptor beta chains sequenced from a single sample in a study of blood T cell repertoires in COVID-19. Produced via immunoSEQ multiplex PCR; TCRdb's table is partial and in-frame only. Among roughly 150,000 clones listed, roughly 85% were seen once. Input material: peripheral blood. The receptors here all came from a woman older than 75 with acute or convalescent COVID-19.

CDR3 DNA sequence: TGTGCCAGCAGGCAACAGGGGGCAGGGTTCAATGAGCAGTTCTTC. Its protein is CASRQQGAGFNEQFF. The gene calls are TRBV6-5 and TRBJ2-1, with TRBD1 matching 9 bases. The CDR3 is made up of 15 amino acids. Germline CDR1 and CDR2: MNHEY and SVGAGI. J was trimmed by 6 bases and V by 6 bases; bases with no gene match: 9.

The CDR3 region is CATSSGSKTGELFF. For the CDR3, the DNA is TGTGCCACCTCTAGCGGGAGTAAGACCGGGGAGCTGTTTTTT. The chain joins TRBV24-1 to TRBJ2-2; 10 bases line up with TRBD2. The germline gives CDR1 KGHDR, CDR2 SFDVKD. The J segment lost 5 bases and the V segment lost 9 bases, leaving 5 bases of the junction unmatched. The CDR3 has 14 residues.

The chain links TRBV19 to TRBJ1-1; D might be TRBD1 (6 bases). Germline V lookup: CDR1 LNHDA, CDR2 SQIVND (reference sequence). CDR3 length equals 14 residues. V lost 6 bases, J lost 1 base, and 12 bases lay in between. The CDR3 region has the DNA TGTGCCAGTAGGCTGGGGGCGGAGAACACTGAAGCTTTCTTT. Its protein is CASRLGAENTEAFF. Supplemented by reference TRBV19 and TRBJ1-1, the full variable domain reads DGGITQSPKYLFRKEGQNVTLSCEQNLNHDAMYWYRQDPGQGLRLIYYSQIVNDFQKGDIAEGYSVSREKKESFPLTVTSAQKNPTAFYLCASRLGAENTEAFFGQGTRLTVV.